These 18 T cell receptor beta chains were all obtained from the same sample, sequenced in a study of lymphopenia after photon versus proton radiotherapy. Sequencing used immunoSEQ multiplex PCR; TCRdb keeps in-frame clones, though not all of them. The table lists some 30,000 clones, roughly 94% of them singletons. The sample here was peripheral blood, taken from a patient treated with photon-based radiotherapy. The origin of the receptors is a woman in her 50s with cholangiocarcinoma.

This sequence joins TRBV5-4 and TRBJ2-2; the D gene is possibly TRBD1 (6 bases). The CDR3 has 15 residues. The V gene's germline CDR1 is SGHNT and CDR2 YYREEE (reference sequence). Trimming took off 0 bases at V and 1 base at J, with 7 bases between the two ends. CDR3 sequence reads: CASSLAGVNTGELFF. CDR3 in DNA: TGTGCCAGCAGCTTGGCAGGGGTGAACACCGGGGAGCTGTTTTTT.

This chain links TRBV13 with TRBJ1-1, with TRBD1 as a possible D gene (5 bases). The ends were cut back, 2 bases at V and 5 bases at J, with 24 bases in the middle. This CDR3 is 18 amino acids long. CDR1 is PRHDT, CDR2 FYEKMQ, per germline (reference sequence). The CDR3 DNA is TGTGCCAGCAGCTTAACGGGCTGGGGACGTAACAGTGCGACTGAAGCTTTCTTT. Translating it yields CASSLTGWGRNSATEAFF.

The chain carries TRBV7-8 and TRBJ1-3; D possibly corresponds to TRBD1 (5 bases). The CDR3 length is 15 residues. V was cut by 6 bases and J by 2 bases, with 14 bases left in between. CDR1 SGHVS and CDR2 FQNEAQ come from the germline V gene. DNA for the CDR3: TGTGCCAGCAGACCCCAGGGAGTCCCTGGAAACACCATATATTTT. The encoded protein is CASRPQGVPGNTIYF.

This clone was counted a single time. The J gene is TRBJ1-2, the V gene TRBV28; D is undetermined. The CDR3 length is 13 residues. V lost 5 bases to trimming and J lost 8 bases, with 15 bases between them. CDR1 is MDHEN, CDR2 SYDVKM, per germline. The chain's CDR3 is CASSLEDRRGYTF. As DNA, the CDR3 is TGTGCCAGCAGTCTCGAGGACCGAAGGGGCTACACCTTC.

The chain joins TRBV19 to TRBJ2-5; TRBD1 aligns across 8 bases. The CDR3 has 14 amino acids. The V gene's germline CDR1 is LNHDA and CDR2 SQIVND (reference sequence). The J segment lost 5 bases and the V segment lost 7 bases, leaving 9 bases of the junction unmatched. For the CDR3, the DNA is TGTGCCAGTACCACTGCAGGGGGCGCCGAGACCCAGTACTTC. Protein sequence: CASTTAGGAETQYF.

This clone has more than one count but fewer than ten. The rearrangement uses TRBV5-1 and TRBJ2-7; D is ambiguous. The CDR3 extends over 13 amino acids. Germline V gives CDR1 SGHRS, CDR2 YFSETQ. V was cut by 4 bases and J by 6 bases, with 14 bases left in between. CDR3 amino acids: CASSLRLGSEQYF. The CDR3, as DNA: TGCGCCAGCAGCCTCCGTCTTGGGTCCGAGCAGTACTTC.

This clone was observed a single time. The rearrangement joins TRBV14 to TRBJ2-1; D uncertain. The CDR3 has 13 residues. V lost 5 bases and J 10 bases, leaving 15 bases between the germline ends. Germline assignment: CDR1 SGHDN and CDR2 FVKESK. The CDR3 DNA sequence: TGTGCCAGCAGCTCTCGCCCGGATAGCGAGCAGTTCTTC. This gives the protein CASSSRPDSEQFF.

This chain joins TRBV5-1 and TRBJ1-1, with unresolved D. Germline V gene sequence: CDR1 SGHRS, CDR2 YFSETQ. V shed 0 bases and J shed 0 bases, with 9 bases lying between them. This CDR3 is 15 amino acids long. CDR3 sequence reads: CASSLGALLNTEAFF. CDR3 in DNA: TGCGCCAGCAGCTTGGGGGCATTATTGAACACTGAAGCTTTCTTT.

This chain uses TRBV6-6 with TRBJ1-1; D ambiguous. The germline CDR1 and CDR2 sequences are MNHNY and SVGAGI (reference sequence). V lost 0 bases and J lost 0, with 8 bases in between. The CDR3 is 15 amino acids. CDR3 sequence reads: CASSYSGLMNTEAFF. In DNA, the CDR3 is TGTGCCAGCAGTTACTCAGGCCTTATGAACACTGAAGCTTTCTTT.

V usage is TRBV29-1 and J usage is TRBJ1-5; TRBD1 agrees at 11 bases. The junction had 7 bases not matched to a gene; V was cut back by 3 bases and J by 6 bases. Germline V lookup: CDR1 SQVTM, CDR2 ANQGSEA. This CDR3 spans 15 amino acids. CDR3: CSVEPGTGGCQPQHF. The CDR3 DNA reads TGCAGCGTTGAGCCCGGGACAGGGGGTTGTCAGCCCCAGCATTTT.

The genes are TRBV27 and TRBJ1-4, with a weak D call TRBD1 (5 bases). This CDR3 region has 15 residues. V lost 5 bases and J lost 3, with 13 bases in between. Germline CDR1 MNHEY, CDR2 SMNVEV (reference sequence). This CDR3 reads CASSGTRGANEKLFF. CDR3 nucleotide sequence: TGTGCCAGCAGTGGGACCCGCGGAGCTAATGAAAAACTGTTTTTT.

The V gene is TRBV9, the J gene TRBJ1-4; TRBD1 matches 7 bases. Germline V gene data show CDR1 as SGDLS and CDR2 as YYNGEE. The CDR3 loop spans 14 amino acids. The J segment lost 6 bases and the V segment lost 0 bases, leaving 2 bases of the junction unmatched. This CDR3 is CASSVAGTDEKLFF. The CDR3 nucleotides read TGTGCCAGCAGCGTAGCCGGGACAGATGAAAAACTGTTTTTT.

A remark on this clone: A read error may account for a junction end that differs from germline. The chain is built from TRBV18 and TRBJ2-7, with D perhaps given as TRBD1 or TRBD2 (5 bases each). CDR3 size: 19 residues. Germline V gives CDR1 KGHSH, CDR2 LQKENI. CDR3 nucleotide sequence: TGTGCCGGCTCACCCCTACCCCCGGGACCCCGGTTTGGCGTCTACGAGCAGTACTTC. Protein sequence: CAGSPLPPGPRFGVYEQYF.

This rearrangement joins TRBV9 to TRBJ1-2; tentatively, D is TRBD1 (5 bases). Looked up from germline, CDR1 is SGDLS and CDR2 is YYNGEE. V gave up 3 bases and J gave up 5 bases, with 11 bases separating them. CDR3 length: 13 amino acids. The CDR3 protein is CASSDRDLYGYTF. The CDR3 nucleotides read TGTGCCAGCAGCGACCGGGACCTTTATGGCTACACCTTC.

The chain carries TRBV27 and TRBJ1-2; 8 bases are shared with TRBD1. The CDR3 totals 14 residues. Germline trimming cut 3 bases from V and 8 bases from J; bases unmatched to any gene: 8. Germline values: CDR1 MNHEY, CDR2 SMNVEV (reference sequence). In DNA, the CDR3 is TGTGCCAGCAGTTTGACCCCACAGGGGGGGGGCTACACCTTC. This gives the protein CASSLTPQGGGYTF.

This rearrangement joins TRBV4-3 to TRBJ1-4, with 8 bases lining up with TRBD1. V dropped 5 bases and J dropped 5; count of bases not matched to a gene: 7. The germline V gene has CDR1 LGHNA and CDR2 YSLEER. This CDR3 contains 15 residues. The CDR3 DNA follows: TGCGCCAGCAGCTCAGGGACAGGAGTAAATGAAAAACTGTTTTTT. This gives the protein CASSSGTGVNEKLFF.

The chain employs TRBV6-5 and TRBJ1-3; no firm D call. V lost 7 bases and J 4 bases, leaving 14 bases between the germline ends. Germline-derived CDR1 and CDR2 are MNHEY and SVGAGI. CDR3 size: 14 residues. This CDR3 is CASTARARGNTIYF. CDR3 DNA sequence: TGTGCCAGCACCGCTCGGGCACGGGGAAACACCATATATTTT.

The chain uses TRBV4-1 and TRBJ1-1; 10 bases are a match to TRBD1. The CDR3 covers 16 residues. Germline V CDR1 and CDR2: MGHRA, YSYEKL. V was pared by 0 bases and J by 5 bases, with 6 bases of the junction left unmatched. CDR3 nucleotide sequence: TGCGCCAGCAGCCAAGAGCCCCGACAGGGGGCGACTGAAGCTTTCTTT. Translation: CASSQEPRQGATEAFF.